In its sample, the clone carrying this T cell receptor (beta chain) was seen a few times. Its target is unknown. J gave up 7 bases and V 5 bases, and 7 bases lay outside the gene matches. This CDR3 contains 13 residues. Investigators merged groups given second doses at roughly 4 or roughly 12 weeks. This sample is part of a study of T cell responses to AZD1222 COVID-19 vaccine. Whole-study findings and limits: Clonal diversity may have been underestimated in mostly white British donors. Compared with day 0, the breadth and depth of the Spike-specific TCR repertoire rose significantly after two doses of AZD1222.

The assay was immunoSEQ multiplex PCR, and TCRdb's table has in-frame clones only and misses some. The table shows 160,000 or so clones, with approximately 90% occurring only once. Source: peripheral blood, taken 28 days after the second AZD1222 dose. The TCR originated in an adult who received the AZD1222 COVID-19 vaccine. The chain recombines TRBV12-3 or TRBV12-4 with TRBJ2-7; 8 nucleotides agree with TRBD1. CDR3 sequence reads: CASSQTGGREQYF. The CDR3 bases are TGTGCCAGCAGTCAAACAGGGGGTAGGGAGCAGTACTTC.